This record concerns one T cell receptor beta chain sequence. This sample is drawn from a study of blood T cells in healthy people across ages. The authors ran a second PCR of roughly 6 to 11 cycles using a sample-barcoded 5' primer and a J-beta primer mix. Every cDNA molecule bore a tag from a template-switch adaptor containing 12 random nucleotides. TCRdb ran MiXCR on the 5' RACE reads and lists one entry per CDR3 protein. The sample lists 850,000 or so distinct CDR3 sequences, under 35% occurring once. CDR1 and CDR2 from the germline V gene are MNHEY and SVGEGT. The CDR3 contains 16 residues. Losses at the gene ends were 4 bases for V and 3 bases for J; bases not matched to a gene: 9.

What was sequenced was blood. The rearrangement uses TRBV6-2 or TRBV6-3 and TRBJ1-5; 7 positions agree with TRBD1. This clonotype originated in a woman at least 80 years old in good health. Here the CDR3 reads CASSWDSVGNNQPQHF. CDR3 coding DNA: TGTGCCAGCAGTTGGGACAGCGTGGGGAACAATCAGCCCCAGCATTTT.